The T cell receptor (beta chain) under discussion was sequenced for a study of shared clonotypes between healthy human individuals. The naive CD8 population came from CD45RO-negative cells selected for CCR7, without terminally differentiated effector memory CD45RA+ cells. The CDR3 contains 15 residues when both ends are counted. The germline CDR1 and CDR2 sequences are MNHEY and SVGAGI. Comments on this clone: Because the CDR3's place on the DNA is in doubt, the DNA is left out and the CDR3 is given as listed by TCRdb.

Data came from immunoSEQ multiplex PCR; TCRdb stores just in-frame clones and leaves some out. The data hold about 1,900,000 clones, with about 95% observed a single time. The chain has TRBV6-5 and TRBJ1-6. This TCR derives from a young man in good health. Sequences were obtained from naive CD8+ T cells sorted from blood. CDR3 sequence: CASSTSGSGFLALHF.